Reported below is one TCR beta chain. As yet, its antigen is unknown. Tregs were sorted as CD4+CD25+CD127-/low cells. TCRdb analysed the 5' RACE reads with MiXCR anew, one entry per CDR3 protein. The sample records approximately 11,000 distinct CDR3 sequences, 27% being singletons. Regarding the study as a whole: The larger cohort examined one V-J beta rearrangement, not whole repertoires.

Looked up from germline, CDR1 is SGHKS and CDR2 is YYEKEE (reference sequence). The CDR3 totals 12 residues. V lost 3 bases to trimming and J lost 6 bases, with 7 bases between them. This clonotype originated in a female donor with breast cancer. The chain joins TRBV5-5 to TRBJ2-1, with a tentative D call TRBD1 (5 bases). The source material was Tregs sorted from a lymph node. The CDR3 coding sequence is TGTGCCAGCAGCTCCGACAGCAATGAGCAGTTCTTC. Translation: CASSSDSNEQFF.